This paragraph covers one TCR beta chain sequence. The sample comes from a study of glioma-infiltrating T cells after dendritic cell vaccination. Amplification used 60 V beta primers and 13 J beta primers. Assay: immunoSEQ multiplex PCR; the TCRdb copy retains only in-frame clones and omits some. Among 90,000 to 140,000 clones listed, 90% were seen once. This sample's time point: after dendritic cell vaccination, including at tumor progression/relapse. Selection required adequate fresh-frozen tumor tissue plus more than two years' survival data. No glioblastoma patient carried an isocitrate dehydrogenase mutation. Before vaccination, two weeks after the third vaccination, and at progression, PBMC were collected. V shed 5 bases and J 2 bases; nucleotides not matched to a gene: 3. Germline CDR1 SQVTM, CDR2 ANQGSEA. This CDR3 comprises 13 residues.

The rearrangement links TRBV29-1 to TRBJ2-1; 7 bases match TRBD1. The sequence was collected from a human donor with glioblastoma. The sequencing used blood, collected after dendritic cell vaccination. The CDR3 spells CSVPTGAYNEQFF. CDR3 bases: TGCAGCGTTCCCACAGGGGCCTACAATGAGCAGTTCTTC.